These T cell receptor beta chains were read from a single sample in a study of vaccination and CD4 T cells after COVID-19. Each CDR3 protein gets one entry after TCRdb re-called the PCR reads with MiXCR. Altogether approximately 12,000 distinct CDR3 sequences are present, 60% being singletons, with the ten largest covering approximately 24%. These receptors' targets are unknown. The sequencing input was CD4+ T cells from blood, cultured in vitro. These receptors were collected from a human donor who had recovered from COVID-19. Each CDR3 is given with its conserved first and last residue. The D gene is left open where the match is weak. Where a row states a size, it is once, few, many or the class of an expanded clone; other rows omit it.

TRBJ2-5 | few | TRBV6-5 | TRBD2 | CASSYSPGLAGGSETQYF | TGTGCCAGCAGTTACTCCCCGGGACTAGCGGGAGGTTCAGAGACCCAGTACTTC
TRBJ2-7 | NA | TRBV27 | TRBD2 | CASSLSGLARGQREQYF | TGTGCCAGCAGTTTATCGGGACTAGCGAGGGGCCAGCGGGAGCAGTACTTC
TRBJ2-5 | few | TRBV20-1 | NA | CSANGAGETQYF | TGCAGTGCTAACGGGGCGGGGGAGACCCAGTACTTC
TRBJ1-2 | NA | TRBV10-3 | NA | CAINKRSDYGYTF | TGTGCCATCAATAAGAGGTCGGACTATGGCTACACCTTC
TRBJ2-2 | NA | TRBV2 | NA | CASRKGSNTGELFF | TGTGCCAGCAGAAAGGGATCGAACACCGGGGAGCTGTTTTTT
TRBJ2-7 | NA | TRBV28 | TRBD1 | CASHIGQGDEQYF | TGTGCCAGCCATATCGGGCAGGGGGACGAGCAGTACTTC
TRBJ2-3 | NA | TRBV24-1 | TRBD2 | CATSDPGPGLARDTQYF | TGTGCCACCAGTGATCCGGGGCCGGGACTAGCAAGAGATACGCAGTATTTT
TRBJ1-1 | NA | TRBV28 | NA | CASSSLYWTNTEAFF | TGTGCCAGCAGCTCCCTCTATTGGACTAACACTGAAGCTTTCTTT
TRBJ2-5 | few | TRBV5-4 | TRBD1 | CASSDRGWETQYF | TGTGCCAGCAGCGACAGGGGTTGGGAGACCCAGTACTTC
TRBJ2-7 | NA | TRBV10-3 | NA | CAITREFLSYEQYF | TGTGCCATCACGAGGGAGTTTTTGAGCTACGAGCAGTACTTC
TRBJ1-3 | NA | TRBV6-2/TRBV6-3 | NA | CASSYSDASYF | TGTGCCAGCAGTTACTCGGACGCGTCATATTTT
TRBJ1-2 | few | TRBV19 | NA | CASSILTGGGYTF | TGTGCCAGTAGTATTCTCACGGGTGGCGGCTACACCTTC
TRBJ2-5 | NA | TRBV12-3/TRBV12-4 | TRBD1 | CASSALTGSSETQYF | TGTGCCAGCAGCGCCCTGACAGGGTCATCCGAGACCCAGTACTTC
TRBJ1-1 | few | TRBV20-1 | TRBD1 | CSARSGQLNTEAFF | TGCAGTGCTAGATCGGGACAGTTGAACACTGAAGCTTTCTTT
TRBJ1-5 | few | TRBV19 | NA | CASSRTGFGNQPQHF | TGTGCCAGTAGCCGCACAGGGTTTGGGAATCAGCCCCAGCATTTT
TRBJ2-2 | NA | TRBV12-3/TRBV12-4 | TRBD2 | CASSLDSWVASGRDGELFF | TGTGCCAGCAGTTTAGATTCCTGGGTGGCTAGCGGGAGAGACGGGGAGCTGTTTTTT
TRBJ2-5 | NA | TRBV12-3/TRBV12-4 | NA | CASSPSEGETQYF | TGTGCCAGCAGCCCCTCGGAGGGTGAGACCCAGTACTTC
TRBJ2-5 | NA | TRBV12-3/TRBV12-4 | NA | CASSLGGSGQETQYF | TGTGCCAGCAGTTTAGGGGGGAGTGGTCAAGAGACCCAGTACTTC
TRBJ1-2 | few | TRBV28 | NA | CASSPGRHYGYTF | TGTGCCAGCAGTCCTGGACGGCACTATGGCTACACCTTC
TRBJ2-3 | few | TRBV20-1 | NA | CSARDLGEGFSDTQYF | TGCAGTGCTAGAGACCTAGGAGAGGGGTTTTCAGATACGCAGTATTTT
TRBJ2-5 | NA | TRBV7-8 | TRBD2 | CASSVTSGSWETQYF | TGTGCCAGCAGCGTGACTAGCGGGAGTTGGGAGACCCAGTACTTC
TRBJ2-7 | NA | TRBV6-5 | NA | CASSYSGGGRPLEQYF | TGTGCCAGCAGTTACTCGGGTGGGGGGCGCCCCCTCGAGCAGTACTTC
TRBJ1-3 | NA | TRBV7-2 | NA | CASSLGPTSYSGNTIYF | TGTGCCAGCAGCTTAGGCCCGACGTCTTACTCTGGAAACACCATATATTTT
TRBJ2-7 | NA | TRBV30 | TRBD2 | CAWNPGGNEQYF | TGTGCCTGGAACCCCGGGGGGAACGAGCAGTACTTC
TRBJ1-5 | NA | TRBV6-2/TRBV6-3 | TRBD1 | CASSYPAGQGFNSNQPQHF | TGTGCCAGCAGTTACCCAGCCGGACAGGGATTTAATAGCAATCAGCCCCAGCATTTT
TRBJ2-2 | NA | TRBV27 | NA | CASSKEPRRYTGELFF | TGTGCCAGCAGTAAGGAACCCAGGAGATACACCGGGGAGCTGTTTTTT
TRBJ1-6 | few | TRBV2 | NA | CASSDPVREISGPLHF | TGTGCCAGCAGTGATCCGGTAAGGGAGATATCGGGACCCCTCCACTTT
TRBJ2-5 | NA | TRBV20-1 | TRBD2 | CSARAPRFWVEGTSGSFFQETQYF | TGCAGTGCTAGAGCCCCCCGTTTTTGGGTCGAAGGGACTAGCGGGAGTTTTTTCCAAGAGACCCAGTACTTC
TRBJ1-2 | NA | TRBV20-1 | NA | CLGSRDYGYTF | TGTCTTGGGTCCCGCGACTATGGCTACACCTTC
TRBJ2-3 | NA | TRBV20-1 | TRBD2 | CSAEDSGLAVSTDTQYF | TGCAGTGCTGAAGACTCTGGACTAGCGGTTAGCACAGATACGCAGTATTTT
TRBJ2-7 | few | TRBV10-3 | NA | CAIRGGLQSSYEQYF | TGTGCCATCAGAGGGGGACTGCAGAGCTCCTACGAGCAGTACTTC
TRBJ2-3 | few | TRBV20-1 | NA | CSARDRLGVLDTQYF | TGCAGTGCTAGAGACCGACTAGGGGTTTTAGATACGCAGTATTTT
TRBJ1-6 | few | TRBV25-1 | NA | CASSEFEGSPLHF | TGTGCCAGCAGTGAGTTCGAGGGATCACCCCTCCACTTT
TRBJ2-7 | few | TRBV20-1 | NA | CSAREGGADLYEQYF | TGCAGTGCTAGGGAGGGGGGCGCGGACCTCTACGAGCAGTACTTC
TRBJ2-1 | once | TRBV6-1 | TRBD1 | CASRGQGADEQFF | TGTGCCAGCAGGGGACAGGGGGCGGATGAGCAGTTCTTC
TRBJ2-3 | NA | TRBV20-1 | TRBD2 | CSAGWNRGLRGRAFSTDTQYF | TGCAGTGCTGGGTGGAACCGTGGGCTTCGTGGGAGGGCCTTCAGCACAGATACGCAGTATTTT
TRBJ1-1 | few | TRBV7-3 | TRBD1 | CASSRQGGNTEAFF | TGTGCCAGCAGCAGACAGGGAGGAAACACTGAAGCTTTCTTT
TRBJ2-7 | few | TRBV7-3 | NA | CASSRIRGPAYEQYF | TGTGCCAGCAGCCGTATACGGGGACCCGCCTACGAGCAGTACTTC
TRBJ1-3 | few | TRBV27 | TRBD1 | CASRRQGDAGNTIYF | TGTGCCAGCAGGAGACAGGGGGACGCAGGAAACACCATATATTTT
TRBJ2-6 | NA | TRBV20-1 | NA | CSARDPSKTTQDSGANVLTF | TGCAGTGCTAGAGATCCATCGAAGACCACTCAGGACTCTGGGGCCAACGTCCTGACTTTC
TRBJ1-1 | NA | TRBV6-1 | NA | CASSEGVTEAFF | TGTGCCAGCAGTGAAGGTGTTACTGAAGCTTTCTTT
TRBJ2-1 | NA | TRBV20-1 | TRBD2 | CSAKGLAGDSYNEQFF | TGCAGTGCTAAAGGACTAGCGGGAGACTCCTACAATGAGCAGTTCTTC
TRBJ1-5 | NA | TRBV5-1 | NA | CASSLDGQGNQPQHF | TGCGCCAGCAGCTTGGATGGCCAGGGAAATCAGCCCCAGCATTTT
TRBJ2-1 | NA | TRBV6-5 | TRBD2 | CASSYLAGGPSFYNEQFF | TGTGCCAGCAGTTACCTAGCGGGAGGGCCGAGTTTCTACAATGAGCAGTTCTTC
TRBJ1-6 | few | TRBV30 | NA | CAWTVGFSPLHF | TGTGCCTGGACCGTAGGGTTTTCACCCCTCCACTTT
TRBJ2-1 | NA | TRBV7-3 | TRBD2 | CASSLTAAGGSDNEQFF | TGTGCCAGCAGCTTAACGGCGGCGGGAGGGTCGGACAATGAGCAGTTCTTC
TRBJ1-6 | few | TRBV7-8 | NA | CASSLLTRGNNSPLHF | TGTGCCAGCAGCTTATTAACGAGGGGCAATAATTCACCCCTCCACTTT
TRBJ2-5 | few | TRBV15 | NA | CATSAARQGTQYF | TGTGCCACCAGCGCAGCCAGGCAAGGGACCCAGTACTTC
TRBJ2-2 | NA | TRBV18 | NA | CASSGQTTGTGELFF | TGTGCCAGCTCAGGGCAAACGACGGGCACCGGGGAGCTGTTTTTT
TRBJ1-5 | few | TRBV27 | TRBD1 | CASSKGTGGQPQHF | TGTGCCAGCAGTAAAGGGACAGGGGGCCAGCCCCAGCATTTT
TRBJ1-2 | NA | TRBV27 | NA | CASSLWGAQTYGYTF | TGTGCCAGCAGTTTATGGGGGGCCCAGACTTATGGCTACACCTTC
TRBJ2-3 | few | TRBV12-3/TRBV12-4 | NA | CASSLASRPGLASDTQYF | TGTGCCAGCAGTCTCGCCTCGAGGCCGGGTCTAGCGTCAGATACGCAGTATTTT
TRBJ2-1 | NA | TRBV20-1 | NA | CSAKGPLPNEQFF | TGCAGTGCTAAAGGGCCCCTTCCCAATGAGCAGTTCTTC
TRBJ2-1 | NA | TRBV29-1 | NA | CSVAPAGNEQFF | TGCAGCGTCGCCCCTGCGGGGAATGAGCAGTTCTTC
TRBJ2-5 | once | TRBV20-1 | NA | CSARGIKLLGGETQYF | TGCAGTGCTAGGGGGATTAAGCTCCTAGGGGGGGAGACCCAGTACTTC
TRBJ2-3 | few | TRBV28 | TRBD2 | CASSLWWEGRSDTQYF | TGTGCCAGCAGTTTGTGGTGGGAGGGCCGATCAGATACGCAGTATTTT